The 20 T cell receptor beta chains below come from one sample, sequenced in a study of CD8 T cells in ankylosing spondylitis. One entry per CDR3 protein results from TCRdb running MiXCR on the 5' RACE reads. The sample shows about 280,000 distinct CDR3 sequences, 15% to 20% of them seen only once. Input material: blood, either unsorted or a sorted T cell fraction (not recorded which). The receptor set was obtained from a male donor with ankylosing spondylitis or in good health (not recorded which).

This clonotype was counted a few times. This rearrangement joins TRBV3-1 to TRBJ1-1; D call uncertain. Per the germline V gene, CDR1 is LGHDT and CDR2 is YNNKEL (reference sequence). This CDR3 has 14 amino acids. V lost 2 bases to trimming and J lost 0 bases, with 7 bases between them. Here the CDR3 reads CASSQRAMNTEAFF. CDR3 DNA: TGTGCCAGCAGCCAACGGGCCATGAACACTGAAGCTTTCTTT.

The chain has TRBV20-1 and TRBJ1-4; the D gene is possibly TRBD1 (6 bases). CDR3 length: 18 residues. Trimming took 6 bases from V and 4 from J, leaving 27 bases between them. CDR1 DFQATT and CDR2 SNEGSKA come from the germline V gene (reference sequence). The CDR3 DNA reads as TGCAGTGCACCTTTTCGGATCCCCAAGACAGGCGGTAATGAAAAACTGTTTTTT. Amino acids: CSAPFRIPKTGGNEKLFF.

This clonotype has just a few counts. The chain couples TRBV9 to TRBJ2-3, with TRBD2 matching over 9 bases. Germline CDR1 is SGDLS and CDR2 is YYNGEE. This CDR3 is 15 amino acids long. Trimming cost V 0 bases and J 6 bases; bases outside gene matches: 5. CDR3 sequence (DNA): TGTGCCAGCAGCGTAGTGGGCGGGGGGGGTGATACGCAGTATTTT. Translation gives CASSVVGGGGDTQYF.

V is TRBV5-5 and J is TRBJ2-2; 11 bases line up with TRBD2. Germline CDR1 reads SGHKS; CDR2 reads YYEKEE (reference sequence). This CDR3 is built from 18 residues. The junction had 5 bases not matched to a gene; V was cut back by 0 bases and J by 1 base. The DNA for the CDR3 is TGTGCCAGCAGCTTGGGCTGGGGACTAGCGGAGAACACCGGGGAGCTGTTTTTT. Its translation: CASSLGWGLAENTGELFF. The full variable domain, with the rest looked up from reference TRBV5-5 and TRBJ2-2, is DAGVTQSPTHLIKTRGQQVTLRCSPISGHKSVSWYQQVLGQGPQFIFQYYEKEERGRGNFPDRFSARQFPNYSSELNVNALLLGDSALYLCASSLGWGLAENTGELFFGEGSRLTVL.

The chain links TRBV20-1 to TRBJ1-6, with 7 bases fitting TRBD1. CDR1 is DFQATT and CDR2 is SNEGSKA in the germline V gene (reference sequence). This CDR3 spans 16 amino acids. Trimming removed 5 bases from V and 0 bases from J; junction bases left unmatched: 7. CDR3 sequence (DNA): TGCAGTGCTCAAACGACAGGGAGCTCCTATAATTCACCCCTCCACTTT. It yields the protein CSAQTTGSSYNSPLHF.

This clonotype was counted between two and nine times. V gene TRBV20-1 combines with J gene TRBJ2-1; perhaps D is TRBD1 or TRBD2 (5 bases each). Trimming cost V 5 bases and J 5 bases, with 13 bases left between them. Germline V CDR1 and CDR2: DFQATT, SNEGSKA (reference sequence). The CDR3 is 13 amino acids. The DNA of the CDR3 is TGCAGTGCTCAAGGGGACCGCGACAATGAGCAGTTCTTC. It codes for CSAQGDRDNEQFF.

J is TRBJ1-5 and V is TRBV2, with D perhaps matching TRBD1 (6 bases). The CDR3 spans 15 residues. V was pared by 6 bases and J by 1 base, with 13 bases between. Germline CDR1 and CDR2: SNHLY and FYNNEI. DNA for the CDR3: TGTGCCAGCAGAGGGTGGGGGCTAAGCAATCAGCCCCAGCATTTT. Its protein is CASRGWGLSNQPQHF.

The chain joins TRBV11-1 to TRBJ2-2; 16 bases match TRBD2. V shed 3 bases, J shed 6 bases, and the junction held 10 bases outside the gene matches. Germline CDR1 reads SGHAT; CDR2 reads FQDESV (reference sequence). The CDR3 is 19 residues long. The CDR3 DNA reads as TGTGCCAGCAGCTTCGCCGGGGGACTAGCGGGGGGGAGAGCCGGGGAGCTGTTTTTT. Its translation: CASSFAGGLAGGRAGELFF.

CDR3 DNA sequence: TGCAGTGCCCATGGCGGGACTAGCGGGCAAGAGACCCAGTACTTC. This gives the protein CSAHGGTSGQETQYF. The rearrangement uses TRBV20-1 and TRBJ2-5; 12 nucleotides match TRBD2. Germline trimming cut 6 bases from V and 2 bases from J; bases unmatched to any gene: 7. The CDR3 loop spans 15 amino acids. Germline V gene data show CDR1 as DFQATT and CDR2 as SNEGSKA (reference sequence).

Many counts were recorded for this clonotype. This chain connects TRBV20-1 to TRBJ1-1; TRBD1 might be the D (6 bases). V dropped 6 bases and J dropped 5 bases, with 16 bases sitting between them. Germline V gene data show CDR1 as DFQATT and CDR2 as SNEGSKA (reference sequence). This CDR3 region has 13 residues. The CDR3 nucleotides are TGCAGTGCCCCGGGGCAGGGGAGGACTGAAGCTTTCTTT. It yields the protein CSAPGQGRTEAFF.

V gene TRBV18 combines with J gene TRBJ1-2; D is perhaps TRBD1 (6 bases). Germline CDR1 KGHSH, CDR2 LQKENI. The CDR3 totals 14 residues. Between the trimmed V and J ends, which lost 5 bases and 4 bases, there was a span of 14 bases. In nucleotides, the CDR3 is TGTGCCAGCTCAGCCGGACAGAACCGCTATGGCTACACCTTC. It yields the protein CASSAGQNRYGYTF.

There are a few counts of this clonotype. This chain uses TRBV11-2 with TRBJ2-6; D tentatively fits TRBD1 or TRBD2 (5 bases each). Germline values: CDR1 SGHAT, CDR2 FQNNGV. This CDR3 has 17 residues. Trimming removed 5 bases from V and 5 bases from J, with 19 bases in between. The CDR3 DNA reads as TGTGCCAGCAGCCCCGTTTGGGGGAAAGGTCGGGCCAACGTCCTGACTTTC. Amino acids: CASSPVWGKGRANVLTF. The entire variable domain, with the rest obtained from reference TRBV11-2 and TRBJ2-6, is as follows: EAGVAQSPRYKIIEKRQSVAFWCNPISGHATLYWYQQILGQGPKLLIQFQNNGVVDDSQLPKDRFSAERLKGVDSTLKIQPAKLEDSAVYLCASSPVWGKGRANVLTFGAGSRLTVL.

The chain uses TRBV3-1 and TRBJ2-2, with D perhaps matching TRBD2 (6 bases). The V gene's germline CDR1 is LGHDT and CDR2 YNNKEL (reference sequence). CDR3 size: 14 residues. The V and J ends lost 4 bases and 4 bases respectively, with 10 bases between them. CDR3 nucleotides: TGTGCCAGCAGCCGCGGGACGACCACCGGGGAGCTGTTTTTT. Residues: CASSRGTTTGELFF.

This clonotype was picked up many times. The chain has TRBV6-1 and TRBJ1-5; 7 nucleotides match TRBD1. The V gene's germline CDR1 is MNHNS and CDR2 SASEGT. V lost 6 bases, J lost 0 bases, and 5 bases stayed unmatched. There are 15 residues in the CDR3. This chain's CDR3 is CASRSGTVSNQPQHF. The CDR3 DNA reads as TGTGCCAGCAGATCCGGGACAGTTAGCAATCAGCCCCAGCATTTT.

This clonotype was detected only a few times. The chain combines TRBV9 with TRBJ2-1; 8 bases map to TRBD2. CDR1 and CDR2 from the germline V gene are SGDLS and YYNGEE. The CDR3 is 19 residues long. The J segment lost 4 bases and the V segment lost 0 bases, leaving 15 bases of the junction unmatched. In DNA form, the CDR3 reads TGTGCCAGCAGCGTAGCTCCGCACCTACTAGCGGCCGAATACAATGAGCAGTTCTTC. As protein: CASSVAPHLLAAEYNEQFF.

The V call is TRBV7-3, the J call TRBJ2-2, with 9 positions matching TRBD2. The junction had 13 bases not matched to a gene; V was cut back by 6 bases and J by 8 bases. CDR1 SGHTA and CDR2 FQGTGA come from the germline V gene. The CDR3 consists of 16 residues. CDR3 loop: CASSLASGKSSGELFF. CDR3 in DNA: TGTGCCAGCAGTCTAGCTAGCGGGAAATCGTCGGGGGAGCTGTTTTTT. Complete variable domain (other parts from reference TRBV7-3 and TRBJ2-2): GAGVSQTPSNKVTEKGKYVELRCDPISGHTALYWYRQSLGQGPEFLIYFQGTGAADDSGLPNDRFFAVRPEGSVSTLKIQRTERGDSAVYLCASSLASGKSSGELFFGEGSRLTVL.

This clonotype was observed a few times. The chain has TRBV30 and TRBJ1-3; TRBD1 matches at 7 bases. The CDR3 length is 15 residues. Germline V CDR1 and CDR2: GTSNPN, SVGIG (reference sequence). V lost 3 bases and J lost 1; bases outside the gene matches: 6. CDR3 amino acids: CAWRHPTGSGNTIYF. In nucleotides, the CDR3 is TGTGCCTGGAGGCATCCGACAGGGTCTGGAAACACCATATATTTT.

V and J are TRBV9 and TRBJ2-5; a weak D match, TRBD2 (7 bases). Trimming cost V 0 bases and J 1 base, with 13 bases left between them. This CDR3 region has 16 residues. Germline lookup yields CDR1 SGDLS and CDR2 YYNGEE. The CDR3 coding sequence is TGTGCCAGCAGCGTAGAGGCGGGGGCACGCCAAGAGACCCAGTACTTC. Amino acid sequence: CASSVEAGARQETQYF. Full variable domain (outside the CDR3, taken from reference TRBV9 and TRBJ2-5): DSGVTQTPKHLITATGQRVTLRCSPRSGDLSVYWYQQSLDQGLQFLIQYYNGEERAKGNILERFSAQQFPDLHSELNLSSLELGDSALYFCASSVEAGARQETQYFGPGTRLLVL.

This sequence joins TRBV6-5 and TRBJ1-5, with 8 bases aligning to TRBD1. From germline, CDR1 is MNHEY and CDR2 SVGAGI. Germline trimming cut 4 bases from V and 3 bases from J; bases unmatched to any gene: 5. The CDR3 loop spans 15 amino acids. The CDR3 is CASSFRTGFNQPQHF. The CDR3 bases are TGTGCCAGCAGTTTCCGGACAGGGTTCAATCAGCCCCAGCATTTT.

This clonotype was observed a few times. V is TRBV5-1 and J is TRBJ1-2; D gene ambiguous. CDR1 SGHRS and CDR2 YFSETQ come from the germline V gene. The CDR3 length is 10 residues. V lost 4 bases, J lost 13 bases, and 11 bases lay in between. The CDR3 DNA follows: TGCGCCAGCAGCCGCGACCTGGGCACCTTC. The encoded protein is CASSRDLGTF.